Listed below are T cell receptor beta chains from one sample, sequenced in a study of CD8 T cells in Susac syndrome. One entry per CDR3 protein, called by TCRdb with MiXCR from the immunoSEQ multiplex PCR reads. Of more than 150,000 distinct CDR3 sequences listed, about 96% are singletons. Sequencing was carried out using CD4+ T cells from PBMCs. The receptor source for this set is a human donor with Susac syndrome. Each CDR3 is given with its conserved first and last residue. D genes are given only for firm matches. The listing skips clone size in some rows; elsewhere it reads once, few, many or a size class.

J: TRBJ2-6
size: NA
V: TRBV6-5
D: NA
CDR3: CASSYSRSLSGANVLTF
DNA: TGTGCCAGCAGTTACTCTCGCAGCCTCTCTGGGGCCAACGTCCTGACTTTC

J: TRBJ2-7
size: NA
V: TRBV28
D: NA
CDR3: CASSFPPGGGPLEQYF
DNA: TGTGCCAGCAGTTTTCCCCCTGGGGGTGGCCCTCTCGAGCAGTACTTC

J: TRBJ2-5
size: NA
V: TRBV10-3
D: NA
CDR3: CATRDGQTQYF
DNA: TGTGCCACAAGAGACGGGCAGACCCAGTACTTC

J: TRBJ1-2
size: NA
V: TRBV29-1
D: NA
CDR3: CSVALTNYGYTF
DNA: TGCAGCGTTGCCCTAACTAACTATGGCTACACCTTC

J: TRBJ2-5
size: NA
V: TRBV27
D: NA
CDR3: CASALGSYQETQYF
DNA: TGTGCCAGCGCCCTTGGTTCGTACCAAGAGACCCAGTACTTC

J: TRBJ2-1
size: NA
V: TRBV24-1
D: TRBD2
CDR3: CATSDFPVGVAGGKGNEQFF
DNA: TGTGCCACCAGTGATTTCCCCGTGGGGGTAGCGGGAGGGAAGGGCAATGAGCAGTTCTTC

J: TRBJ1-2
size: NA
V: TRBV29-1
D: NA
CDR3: CSVRDLGTTGYTF
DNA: TGCAGCGTTCGGGATTTAGGGACAACTGGCTACACCTTC

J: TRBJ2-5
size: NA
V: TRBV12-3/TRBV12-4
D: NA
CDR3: CASSPRLYQETQYF
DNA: TGTGCCAGCAGTCCCCGGTTGTACCAAGAGACCCAGTACTTC

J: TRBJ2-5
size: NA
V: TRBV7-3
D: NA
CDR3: CASSLGGVGETQYF
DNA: TGTGCCAGCAGCTTAGGTGGGGTAGGAGAGACCCAGTACTTC

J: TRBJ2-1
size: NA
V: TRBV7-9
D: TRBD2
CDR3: CASSSSTSGRDNEQFF
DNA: TGTGCCAGCAGCTCCAGCACTAGCGGGAGGGACAATGAGCAGTTCTTC

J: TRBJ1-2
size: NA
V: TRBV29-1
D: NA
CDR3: CSVVGRTAVGYTF
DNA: TGCAGCGTTGTGGGGCGGACAGCGGTTGGCTACACCTTC

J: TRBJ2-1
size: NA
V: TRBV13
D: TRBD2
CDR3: CASSLTLPPLADNNEQFF
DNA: TGTGCCAGCAGCTTAACTCTACCCCCACTAGCGGATAACAATGAGCAGTTCTTC

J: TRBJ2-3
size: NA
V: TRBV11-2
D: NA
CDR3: CASSAGGGLADTQYF
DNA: TGTGCCAGCAGCGCCGGTGGGGGGTTAGCAGATACGCAGTATTTT

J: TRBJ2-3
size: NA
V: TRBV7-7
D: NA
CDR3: CASSPLGDTQYF
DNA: TGTGCTAGCAGCCCGCTGGGAGATACGCAGTATTTT

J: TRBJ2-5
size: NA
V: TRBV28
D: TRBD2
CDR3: CASSLILAGQETQYF
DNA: TGTGCCAGCAGTTTAATCCTAGCGGGGCAAGAGACCCAGTACTTC

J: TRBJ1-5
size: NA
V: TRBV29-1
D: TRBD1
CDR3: CSVGAGGMNQPQHF
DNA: TGCAGCGTTGGGGCAGGGGGCATGAATCAGCCCCAGCATTTT

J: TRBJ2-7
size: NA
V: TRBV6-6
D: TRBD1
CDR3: CASSSLKGAEQYF
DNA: TGTGCCAGCAGTTCGCTCAAGGGGGCCGAGCAGTACTTC

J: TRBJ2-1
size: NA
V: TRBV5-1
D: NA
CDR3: CASSGGLIYNEQFF
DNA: TGCGCCAGCAGCGGGGGCTTGATCTACAATGAGCAGTTCTTC

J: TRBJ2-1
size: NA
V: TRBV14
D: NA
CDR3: CASSQEMEQTYNEQFF
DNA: TGTGCCAGCAGCCAAGAAATGGAACAAACCTACAATGAGCAGTTCTTC

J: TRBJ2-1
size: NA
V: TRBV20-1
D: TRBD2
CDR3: CSALGLAGRGEQFF
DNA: TGCAGTGCTCTTGGACTAGCGGGCCGGGGTGAGCAGTTCTTC

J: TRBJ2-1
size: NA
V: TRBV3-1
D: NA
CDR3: CASSQIPKRLNEQFF
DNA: TGTGCCAGCAGCCAAATTCCGAAACGACTCAATGAGCAGTTCTTC

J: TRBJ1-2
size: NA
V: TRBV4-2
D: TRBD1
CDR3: CASSGQGARGYTF
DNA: TGTGCCAGCAGCGGACAGGGGGCGCGTGGCTACACCTTC

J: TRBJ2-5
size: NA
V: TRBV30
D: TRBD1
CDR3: CAWGTGPETQYF
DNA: TGTGCCTGGGGGACAGGGCCAGAGACCCAGTACTTC

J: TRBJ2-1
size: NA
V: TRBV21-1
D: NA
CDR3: CASSRTSGRAPYNEQFF
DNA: TGTGCCAGCAGTCGGACTAGCGGGAGGGCCCCCTACAATGAGCAGTTCTTC

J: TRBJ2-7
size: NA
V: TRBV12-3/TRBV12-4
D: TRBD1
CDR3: CASSSRDRGEQYF
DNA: TGTGCCAGCAGTTCCCGGGACAGGGGCGAGCAGTACTTC

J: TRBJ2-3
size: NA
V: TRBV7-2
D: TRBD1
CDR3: CASRQLQGKDTQYF
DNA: TGTGCCAGCAGACAATTACAGGGGAAAGATACGCAGTATTTT

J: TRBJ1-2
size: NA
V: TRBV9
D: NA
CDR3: CASSVSEGGSDYTF
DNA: TGTGCCAGCAGCGTTTCAGAGGGAGGTTCTGACTACACCTTC

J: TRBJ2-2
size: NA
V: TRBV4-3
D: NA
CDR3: CASSHSVHRTVFF
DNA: TGCGCCAGCAGCCACTCCGTTCACCGTACGGTGTTTTTT

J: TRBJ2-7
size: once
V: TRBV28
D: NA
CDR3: CASSSIWTDTFYEQYF
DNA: TGTGCCAGCAGTTCTATCTGGACAGATACCTTCTACGAGCAGTACTTC

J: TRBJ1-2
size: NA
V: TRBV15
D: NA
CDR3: CATSRGAGYGYTF
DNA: TGTGCCACCAGCAGGGGAGCCGGATATGGCTACACCTTC

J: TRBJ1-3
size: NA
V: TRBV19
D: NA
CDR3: CASSPQGQRSGNTIYF
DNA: TGTGCCAGTAGCCCTCAGGGCCAGAGGTCTGGAAACACCATATATTTT

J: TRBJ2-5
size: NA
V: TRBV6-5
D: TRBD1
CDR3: CASTSGTGSSETQYF
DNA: TGTGCCAGCACCTCCGGGACAGGGTCGTCCGAGACCCAGTACTTC

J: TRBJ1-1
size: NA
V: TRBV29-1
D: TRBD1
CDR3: CSVQTGVGNTEAFF
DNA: TGCAGCGTTCAGACAGGGGTTGGGAACACTGAAGCTTTCTTT

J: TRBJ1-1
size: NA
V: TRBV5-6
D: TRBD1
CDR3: CASSREPGQGPRLTEAFF
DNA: TGTGCCAGCAGCCGGGAACCGGGACAGGGCCCTAGGCTAACTGAAGCTTTCTTT

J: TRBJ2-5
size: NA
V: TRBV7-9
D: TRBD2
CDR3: CASSRGSEGRVETQYF
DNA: TGTGCCAGCAGCCGCGGGTCCGAAGGGAGGGTAGAGACCCAGTACTTC

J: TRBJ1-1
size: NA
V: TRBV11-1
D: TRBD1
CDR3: CASSSGQGAIEAFF
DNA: TGTGCCAGCAGCTCGGGACAGGGGGCGATTGAAGCTTTCTTT

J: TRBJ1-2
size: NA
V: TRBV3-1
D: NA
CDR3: CASSPVPGFEGYTF
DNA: TGTGCCAGCAGCCCGGTACCAGGATTCGAGGGCTACACCTTC

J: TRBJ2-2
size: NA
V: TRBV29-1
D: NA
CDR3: CSVAGASLNTGELFF
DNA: TGCAGCGTCGCGGGGGCCAGCCTCAACACCGGGGAGCTGTTTTTT

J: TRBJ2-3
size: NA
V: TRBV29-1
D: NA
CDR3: CTRRSCPDTQYF
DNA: TGCACCCGGAGGTCTTGTCCAGATACGCAGTATTTT

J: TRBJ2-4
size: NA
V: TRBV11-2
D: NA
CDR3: CASSLPGLQYF
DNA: TGTGCCAGCAGCCTCCCGGGACTTCAGTACTTC

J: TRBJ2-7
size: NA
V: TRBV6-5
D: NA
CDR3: CASTQLGEQYF
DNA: TGTGCCAGCACCCAACTGGGGGAGCAGTACTTC

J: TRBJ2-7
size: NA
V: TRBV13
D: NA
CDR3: CASSLTSGITYEQYF
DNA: TGTGCCAGCAGCTTAACTTCCGGGATAACCTACGAGCAGTACTTC

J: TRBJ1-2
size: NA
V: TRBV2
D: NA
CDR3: CASLEFSDGYTF
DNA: TGTGCCAGCCTCGAATTTAGCGATGGCTACACCTTC

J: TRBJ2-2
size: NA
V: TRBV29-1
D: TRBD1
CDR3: CSFRQGPITGELFF
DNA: TGCAGCTTCCGACAGGGTCCTATCACCGGGGAGCTGTTTTTT

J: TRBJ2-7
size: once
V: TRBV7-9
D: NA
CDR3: CASSDSRYEQYF
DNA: TGTGCCAGCAGTGACAGTCGTTACGAGCAGTACTTC

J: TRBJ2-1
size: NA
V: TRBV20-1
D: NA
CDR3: CSASIGQPYNEQFF
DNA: TGCAGTGCTAGCATAGGACAACCATACAATGAGCAGTTCTTC

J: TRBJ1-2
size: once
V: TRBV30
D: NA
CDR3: CAWSVPGHGYTF
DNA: TGTGCCTGGAGTGTACCCGGCCATGGCTACACCTTC